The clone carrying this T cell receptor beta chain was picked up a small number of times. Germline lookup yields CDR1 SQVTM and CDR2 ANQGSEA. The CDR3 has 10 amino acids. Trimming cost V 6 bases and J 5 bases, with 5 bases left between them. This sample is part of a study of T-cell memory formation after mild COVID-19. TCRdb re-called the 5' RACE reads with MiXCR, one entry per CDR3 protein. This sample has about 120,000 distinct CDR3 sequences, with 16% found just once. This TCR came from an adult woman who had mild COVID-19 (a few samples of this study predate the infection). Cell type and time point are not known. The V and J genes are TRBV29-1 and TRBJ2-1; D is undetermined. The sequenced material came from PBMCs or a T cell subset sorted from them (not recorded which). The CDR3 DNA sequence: TGCAGCGTAATGCACAATGAGCAGTTCTTC. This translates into CSVMHNEQFF.